This T cell receptor (beta chain) was obtained from a study of cytomegalovirus exposure and HLA in healthy donors. With 60 Vbeta and 13 Jbeta primers, the PCR was carried out. Sequenced by immunoSEQ multiplex PCR; TCRdb stores in-frame clones only, minus some. Among 150,000 to 200,000 clones listed, approximately 70% were seen once. The CDR3 spans 14 residues. Germline CDR1 SGHRS, CDR2 YFSETQ. Trimming took 6 bases from V and 4 from J; bases not matched to a gene: 8. Notes on this clone: Antigen unknown.

Study-wide findings and caveats: In an earlier analysis, most TCR beta V segments were productive about 87% or about 30% of the time.

Sequencing was performed on PBMCs. The V and J genes are TRBV5-1 and TRBJ2-3, with TRBD2 identical over 7 bases. This sequence was found in a man aged 40-49 years in good health and CMV-seropositive. The CDR3 region is CASTMGGFPDTQYF. The CDR3 nucleotides read TGCGCCAGCACAATGGGGGGGTTCCCAGATACGCAGTATTTT. Full variable domain (rest looked up from reference TRBV5-1 and TRBJ2-3): KAGVTQTPRYLIKTRGQQVTLSCSPISGHRSVSWYQQTPGQGLQFLFEYFSETQRNKGNFPGRFSGRQFSNSRSEMNVSTLELGDSALYLCASTMGGFPDTQYFGPGTRLTVL.